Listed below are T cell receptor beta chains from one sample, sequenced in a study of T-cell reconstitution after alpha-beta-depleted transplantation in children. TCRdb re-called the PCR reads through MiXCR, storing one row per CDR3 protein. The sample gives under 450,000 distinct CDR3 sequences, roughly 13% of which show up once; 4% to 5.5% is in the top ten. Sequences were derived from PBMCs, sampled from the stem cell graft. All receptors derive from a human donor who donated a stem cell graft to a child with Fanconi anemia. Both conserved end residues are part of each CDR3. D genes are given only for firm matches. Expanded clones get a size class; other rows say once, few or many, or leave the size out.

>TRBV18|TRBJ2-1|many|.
TGTGCCAGCTCACCAAGTGGGCAGCCTTCCTCCTACAATGAGCAGTTCTTC
CASSPSGQPSSYNEQFF
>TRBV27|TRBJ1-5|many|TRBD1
TGCGCCAGCAGCAGGACAGGGGGCAACCAGCCCCAGCATTTT
CASSRTGGNQPQHF
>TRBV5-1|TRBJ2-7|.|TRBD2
TGCGCCAGCAGCTTGGCCACTAGCGGGAGTTTCGACGAGCAGTACTTC
CASSLATSGSFDEQYF
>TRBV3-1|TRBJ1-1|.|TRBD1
TGTGCCAGCAGAAATACAGGACAGGGCAGGCGGGCTTTCTTT
CASRNTGQGRRAFF
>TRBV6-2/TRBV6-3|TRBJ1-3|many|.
TGTGCCAGCACCGGAGTAGCCTCTGGAAACACCATATATTTT
CASTGVASGNTIYF
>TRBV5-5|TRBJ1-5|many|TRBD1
TGTGCCAGCAGCTCAGGGACAGGAGACAATCAGCCCCAGCATTTT
CASSSGTGDNQPQHF
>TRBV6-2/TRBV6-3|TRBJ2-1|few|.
TGTGCCAGCAGTTACCCGGGGGAGCAGTTCTTC
CASSYPGEQFF
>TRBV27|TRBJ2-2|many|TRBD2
TGTGCCAGCAGTCCGGGACTAGCGGGGGTCGGGGAGCTGTTTTTT
CASSPGLAGVGELFF
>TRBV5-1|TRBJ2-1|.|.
TGCGCCAGCAGCTTGGAGGGCCGAAGAAGCGAGCAGTTCTTC
CASSLEGRRSEQFF
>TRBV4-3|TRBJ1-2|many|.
TGCGCCAGCAGCCAAGAGTCCCAGGGGCCGTATGGCTACACCTTC
CASSQESQGPYGYTF
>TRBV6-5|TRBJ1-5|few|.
TGTGCCAGCAGTTTAAGAGTGGGCAATCAGCCCCAGCATTTT
CASSLRVGNQPQHF